This T cell receptor (beta chain) was captured by sequencing in a study of cytomegalovirus exposure and HLA in healthy donors. The study, taken as a whole, reports: Per published accounts, TCR beta sequences correctly predicted the HLA-A and HLA-B alleles of most subjects.

PCR was performed using 60 Vbeta and 13 Jbeta primers. TCRdb's copy holds only in-frame clones and misses some; the assay was immunoSEQ multiplex PCR. The data contain around 93,000 clones, around 82% of them seen just once; the ten biggest clones take up 3% to 3.5%. With regard to this clone: Its target is not known.

Trimming took 9 bases from V and 5 from J; bases not matched to a gene: 8. CDR3 length: 14 amino acids. The V gene's germline CDR1 is MDHEN and CDR2 SYDVKM. What was sequenced was PBMCs. V and J are TRBV28 and TRBJ2-7, with 12 bases fitting TRBD2. The source of this sequence is a man aged 25-40 years in good health and CMV-seropositive. The CDR3 DNA is TGTGCCAGTCAGACTAGCGGGAGAGGAAACGAGCAGTACTTC. Amino acid sequence: CASQTSGRGNEQYF.